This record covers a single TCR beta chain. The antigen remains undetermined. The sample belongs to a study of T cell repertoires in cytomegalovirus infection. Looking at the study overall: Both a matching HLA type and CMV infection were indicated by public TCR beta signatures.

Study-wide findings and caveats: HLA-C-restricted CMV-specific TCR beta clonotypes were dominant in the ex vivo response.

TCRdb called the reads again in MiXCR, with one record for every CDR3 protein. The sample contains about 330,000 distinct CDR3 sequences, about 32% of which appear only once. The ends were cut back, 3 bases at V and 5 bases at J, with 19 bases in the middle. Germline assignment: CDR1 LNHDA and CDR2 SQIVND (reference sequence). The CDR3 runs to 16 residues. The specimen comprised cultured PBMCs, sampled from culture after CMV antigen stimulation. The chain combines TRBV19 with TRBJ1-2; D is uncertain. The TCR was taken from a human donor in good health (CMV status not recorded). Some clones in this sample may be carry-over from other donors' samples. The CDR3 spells CASSILGSGHRYGYTF. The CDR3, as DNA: TGTGCCAGTAGTATTTTAGGGTCCGGGCATCGGTATGGCTACACCTTC.